The sequence of this T cell receptor (beta chain) was determined in a study of cytomegalovirus exposure and HLA in healthy donors. The overall study: The approximately 120 validation repertoires and the 666 first-cohort repertoires shared a platform, a later analysis reported. Study-level results: Reports credit the classifier with highly specific, highly sensitive diagnosis of cytomegalovirus status. Specificity for CMV antigens was confirmed in vitro for a few of the CMV-associated chains.

The table came from immunoSEQ multiplex PCR; TCRdb's copy has only in-frame clones and leaves some out. The sample holds around 61,000 clones, around 93% seen once. CDR3 length: 15 amino acids. Germline CDR1 KGHSH, CDR2 LQKENI. V gave up 1 base and J gave up 7 bases, with 14 bases separating them. Separate from the approximately 720-subject first cohort, the roughly 120-subject validation cohort was the one that the donors belonged to. The table lists this clone with a count of one. Its antigen is unknown. Sequencing was done on a sample of PBMCs. The sequence was obtained from a man between 18 and 35 years old in good health and CMV-seropositive. The rearrangement joins TRBV18 to TRBJ2-1; weak D call: TRBD2 (5 bases). CDR3 sequence (DNA): TGTGCCAGCTCACCACGGAACGAGGGCGGGAATGAGCAGTTCTTC. Translated, it gives CASSPRNEGGNEQFF.